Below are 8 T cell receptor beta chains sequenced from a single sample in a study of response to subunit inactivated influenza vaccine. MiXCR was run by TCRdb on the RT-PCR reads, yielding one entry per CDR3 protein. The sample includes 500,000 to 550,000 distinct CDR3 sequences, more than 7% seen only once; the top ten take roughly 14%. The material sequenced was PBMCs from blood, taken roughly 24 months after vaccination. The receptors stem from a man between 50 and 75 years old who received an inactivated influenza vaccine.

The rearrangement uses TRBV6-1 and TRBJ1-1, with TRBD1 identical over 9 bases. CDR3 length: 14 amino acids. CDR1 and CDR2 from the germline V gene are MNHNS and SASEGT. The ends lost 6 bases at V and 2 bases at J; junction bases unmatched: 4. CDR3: CASRGTGRNTEAFF. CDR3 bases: TGTGCCAGCAGGGGGACAGGGAGAAACACTGAAGCTTTCTTT.

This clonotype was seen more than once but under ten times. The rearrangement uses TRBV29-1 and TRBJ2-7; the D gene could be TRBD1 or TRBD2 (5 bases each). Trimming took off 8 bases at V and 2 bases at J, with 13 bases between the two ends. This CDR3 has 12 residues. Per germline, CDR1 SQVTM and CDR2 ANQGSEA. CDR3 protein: CSTRDGAYEQYF. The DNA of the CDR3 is TGCAGCACCCGGGACGGTGCCTACGAGCAGTACTTC.

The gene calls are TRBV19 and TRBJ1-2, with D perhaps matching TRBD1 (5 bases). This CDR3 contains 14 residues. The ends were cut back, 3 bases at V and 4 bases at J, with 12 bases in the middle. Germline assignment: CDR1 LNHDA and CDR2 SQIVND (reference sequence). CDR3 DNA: TGTGCCAGTAGTATCAAGGGACCGAGCTATGGCTACACCTTC. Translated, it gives CASSIKGPSYGYTF.

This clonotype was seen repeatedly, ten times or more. The CDR3 reads CASSPGQGREKLFF. DNA of the CDR3: TGTGCCAGCAGCCCAGGACAGGGAAGAGAAAAACTGTTTTTT. This chain connects TRBV7-2 to TRBJ1-4, with 8 nucleotides matching TRBD1. There are 14 residues in the CDR3. Germline CDR1 is SGHTA and CDR2 is FQGNSA. With 5 bases clipped from V and 8 bases from J, the junction kept 7 bases outside the gene matches. The whole variable domain, remainder taken from reference TRBV7-2 and TRBJ1-4, is GAGVSQSPSNKVTEKGKDVELRCDPISGHTALYWYRQSLGQGLEFLIYFQGNSAPDKSGLPSDRFSAERTGGSVSTLTIQRTQQEDSAVYLCASSPGQGREKLFFGSGTQLSVL.

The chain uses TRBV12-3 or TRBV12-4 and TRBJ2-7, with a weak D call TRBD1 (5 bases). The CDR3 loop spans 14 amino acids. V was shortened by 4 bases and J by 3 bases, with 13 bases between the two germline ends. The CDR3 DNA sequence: TGTGCCAGCAGTTCACGCGGACAAAACTACGAGCAGTACTTC. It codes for CASSSRGQNYEQYF.

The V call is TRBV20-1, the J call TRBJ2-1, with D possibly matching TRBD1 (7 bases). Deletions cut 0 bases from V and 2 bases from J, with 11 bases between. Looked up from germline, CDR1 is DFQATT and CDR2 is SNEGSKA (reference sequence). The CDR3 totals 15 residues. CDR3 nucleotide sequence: TGCAGTGCTAGAGATCTCAGGGGGGCCTACAATGAGCAGTTCTTC. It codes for CSARDLRGAYNEQFF.

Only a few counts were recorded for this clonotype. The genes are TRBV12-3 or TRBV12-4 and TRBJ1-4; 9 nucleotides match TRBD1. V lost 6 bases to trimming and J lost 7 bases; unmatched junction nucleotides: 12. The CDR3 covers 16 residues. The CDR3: CASRLGPGQGTEKLFF. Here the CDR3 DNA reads TGTGCCAGCAGACTAGGGCCGGGACAGGGTACTGAAAAACTGTTTTTT.

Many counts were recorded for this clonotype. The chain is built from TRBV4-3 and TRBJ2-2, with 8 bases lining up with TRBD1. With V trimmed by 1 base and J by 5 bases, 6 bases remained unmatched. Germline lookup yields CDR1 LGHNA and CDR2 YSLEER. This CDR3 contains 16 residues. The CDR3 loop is CASSQAQGARTGELFF. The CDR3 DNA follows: TGCGCCAGCAGCCAAGCCCAGGGGGCGCGAACCGGGGAGCTGTTTTTT.